This is a list of T cell receptor beta chains from one sample in a study of blood T cells in healthy people across ages. A single record per CDR3 protein comes from TCRdb applying MiXCR to the 5' RACE reads. The sample yields about 640,000 distinct CDR3 sequences, under 70% seen once. The sample was blood. All receptors derive from a man between 60 and 75 years old in good health. Each CDR3 is given with its conserved first and last residue. The D gene is left open where the match is weak. Part of the rows lack a size; the others show once, few, many or a class for expanded clones.

>NA|TRBV4-2|NA|TRBJ1-1
CASSPTQQGDTEAFF
TGTGCCAGCAGCCCAACCCAACAGGGAGACACTGAAGCTTTCTTT
>NA|TRBV7-8|many|TRBJ2-7
CASSLAPLSSYEQYF
TGTGCCAGCAGCTTAGCGCCCCTGAGCTCCTACGAGCAGTACTTC
>TRBD1|TRBV6-5|NA|TRBJ2-7
CARPGQGMYEQYF
TGTGCCAGGCCGGGACAGGGGATGTACGAGCAGTACTTC
>TRBD1|TRBV5-1|few|TRBJ1-2
CASSLGGTGPLYGYTF
TGCGCCAGCAGCTTGGGAGGGACAGGGCCACTATATGGCTACACCTTC
>TRBD1|TRBV30|NA|TRBJ1-1
CVWTGKNTEAFF
TGTGTCTGGACAGGGAAGAACACTGAAGCTTTCTTT
>NA|TRBV6-5|once|TRBJ2-3
CASSRTDTTTDTQYF
TGTGCCAGCAGTCGAACGGACACGACCACAGATACGCAGTATTTT
>NA|TRBV7-9|NA|TRBJ2-3
CASSSGGVGTDTQYF
TGTGCCAGCAGCTCGGGTGGGGTGGGCACAGATACGCAGTATTTT
>NA|TRBV2|once|TRBJ2-7
CASSPVGSYEQYF
TGTGCCAGCAGTCCGGTAGGTTCCTACGAGCAGTACTTC
>TRBD1|TRBV7-2|few|TRBJ2-5
CASSADRGRETQYF
TGTGCCAGCAGCGCTGACAGGGGGCGAGAGACCCAGTACTTC
>NA|TRBV20-1|NA|TRBJ2-5
CSVPQRGGAGETQYF
TGCAGTGTCCCACAGCGAGGGGGGGCAGGAGAGACCCAGTACTTC
>TRBD2|TRBV2|NA|TRBJ2-2
CASNIAGTGELFF
TGTGCCAGCAACATAGCGGGGACCGGGGAGCTGTTTTTT
>NA|TRBV20-1|NA|TRBJ1-1
CSARSGGGTEAFF
TGCAGTGCTAGAAGCGGGGGAGGGACTGAAGCTTTCTTT
>NA|TRBV20-1|NA|TRBJ1-6
CSAGPGGRNSPLHF
TGCAGTGCTGGCCCCGGGGGGCGGAATTCACCCCTCCACTTT
>NA|TRBV2|NA|TRBJ2-5
CASSESEPQYF
TGTGCCAGCAGTGAATCCGAACCGCAGTACTTC
>NA|TRBV5-1|once|TRBJ2-3
CASSIWRSTDTQYF
TGCGCCAGCAGTATCTGGCGCAGCACAGATACGCAGTATTTT
>NA|TRBV7-8|NA|TRBJ1-1
CASSSIPGTEAFF
TGTGCCAGCAGCTCGATACCGGGCACTGAAGCTTTCTTT
>TRBD2|TRBV18|many|TRBJ2-7
CASLDSSGSYEQYF
TGTGCCAGCTTAGACTCTAGCGGCTCCTACGAGCAGTACTTC
>NA|TRBV4-2|few|TRBJ2-5
CASSQNSRAGEQETQYF
TGTGCCAGCAGCCAAAACTCGCGGGCAGGGGAACAAGAGACCCAGTACTTC
>NA|TRBV3-1|NA|TRBJ2-5
CASSQDCTGQKTQYF
TGTGCCAGCAGCCAAGATTGCACGGGGCAGAAGACCCAGTACTTC
>NA|TRBV11-2|many|TRBJ2-5
CASSPLAETQYF
TGTGCCAGCAGCCCCCTAGCAGAGACCCAGTACTTC
>TRBD1|TRBV7-2|few|TRBJ2-7
CASSQRQGLEQYF
TGTGCCAGCAGCCAACGACAGGGTCTCGAGCAGTACTTC
>TRBD1|TRBV3-1|many|TRBJ1-3
CASSRDRLTPGNTIYF
TGTGCCAGCAGCCGGGACAGGTTGACACCTGGAAACACCATATATTTT
>TRBD1|TRBV6-5|NA|TRBJ1-5
CASSFRQGYQPQHF
TGTGCCAGCAGTTTCCGACAGGGCTATCAGCCCCAGCATTTT
>NA|TRBV7-2|NA|TRBJ2-5
CASSLSTIAQETQYF
TGTGCCAGCAGCTTATCCACCATAGCCCAAGAGACCCAGTACTTC
>TRBD2|TRBV2|NA|TRBJ2-7
CASLAAGTSPAGVPCEQYF
TGTGCCAGCCTTGCCGCGGGAACTAGCCCGGCGGGGGTGCCCTGCGAGCAGTACTTC
>NA|TRBV27|NA|TRBJ1-3
CASSFNIGNTIYF
TGTGCCAGCAGTTTCAACATTGGAAACACCATATATTTT
>NA|TRBV25-1|few|TRBJ2-7
CASSEHDPYEQYF
TGTGCCAGCAGTGAACACGACCCCTACGAGCAGTACTTC
>NA|TRBV12-5|NA|TRBJ2-1
CASGLRDNEQFF
TGTGCTAGTGGTTTGCGAGACAATGAGCAGTTCTTC
>NA|TRBV4-2|NA|TRBJ1-5
CASSQAGTAQGPQHF
TGTGCCAGCAGCCAAGCGGGAACGGCCCAGGGGCCCCAGCATTTT
>TRBD2|TRBV10-2|NA|TRBJ2-1
CACNTGGGAGEQFF
TGCGCCTGCAACACTGGCGGGGGGGCGGGAGAGCAGTTCTTC
>TRBD1|TRBV6-5|NA|TRBJ2-7
CASSYSRTGLFEQYF
TGTGCCAGCAGTTACTCACGGACAGGGCTTTTCGAGCAGTACTTC
>NA|TRBV21-1|NA|TRBJ2-7
CASSNGDRGPYEQYF
TGTGCCAGCAGCAACGGGGACAGGGGGCCCTACGAGCAGTACTTC
>NA|TRBV5-1|NA|TRBJ2-1
CASSDLRGASFF
TGCGCCAGCAGCGATCTCCGGGGGGCCTCGTTCTTC
>NA|TRBV12-3/TRBV12-4|NA|TRBJ1-2
CASSPRIGGYGYTF
TGTGCCAGCAGCCCCCGGATAGGGGGATATGGCTACACCTTC
>TRBD2|TRBV9|NA|TRBJ2-5
CASSVELAGETQYF
TGTGCCAGCAGCGTAGAACTAGCGGGGGAGACCCAGTACTTC
>NA|TRBV4-1|NA|TRBJ2-5
CASSQGVNPNEQYF
TGCGCCAGCAGCCAAGGGGTCAACCCCAATGAGCAGTACTTC
>TRBD1|TRBV4-1|few|TRBJ2-1
CASSVRQGSFDEQFF
TGCGCCAGCAGCGTTCGACAGGGGAGTTTCGATGAGCAGTTCTTC
>TRBD2|TRBV18|few|TRBJ2-7
CASSPGVVAGDYEQYF
TGTGCCAGCTCCCCGGGAGTGGTAGCGGGTGACTACGAGCAGTACTTC
>TRBD2|TRBV4-1|NA|TRBJ2-3
CASSQRLAGTRTDTQYF
TGCGCCAGCAGCCAAAGACTAGCGGGGACGCGCACAGATACGCAGTATTTT
>NA|TRBV25-1|NA|TRBJ1-4
CASHGNGSPRNEKLFF
TGTGCCAGCCATGGTAATGGGTCACCGAGGAATGAAAAACTGTTTTTT
>NA|TRBV20-1|NA|TRBJ1-3
CSAITPGRTSGNTIYF
TGCAGTGCTATAACCCCGGGACGGACCTCTGGAAACACCATATATTTT
>NA|TRBV7-9|NA|TRBJ1-1
CASSLAGGLNWAEAFF
TGTGCCAGCAGCTTAGCGGGGGGCCTCAATTGGGCGGAAGCTTTCTTT
>TRBD2|TRBV20-1|NA|TRBJ2-5
CSARDSGGHQETQYF
TGCAGTGCTAGAGATAGCGGGGGACACCAAGAGACCCAGTACTTC
>TRBD2|TRBV20-1|NA|TRBJ2-5
CSAAAKRLAGGMYQETQYF
TGCAGTGCTGCCGCCAAGAGACTAGCGGGGGGGATGTACCAAGAGACCCAGTACTTC
>NA|TRBV5-1|NA|TRBJ2-6
CASSFVMAGANVLTF
TGCGCCAGCAGCTTTGTGATGGCTGGGGCCAACGTCCTGACTTTC
>NA|TRBV29-1|few|TRBJ2-1
CSVEDRDKYNEQFF
TGCAGCGTTGAAGACCGCGACAAGTACAATGAGCAGTTCTTC
>TRBD1|TRBV12-3/TRBV12-4|NA|TRBJ2-2
CASSFMGQRTGELFF
TGTGCCAGCAGTTTTATGGGACAGCGGACAGGGGAGCTGTTTTTT
>NA|TRBV7-2|NA|TRBJ2-1
CASSFGPIYNEQFF
TGTGCCAGCAGCTTCGGACCAATATACAATGAGCAGTTCTTC
>NA|TRBV2|NA|TRBJ2-7
CASRLRDSPGDEQYF
TGTGCCAGCAGACTCCGGGACTCCCCGGGGGACGAGCAGTACTTC
>TRBD1|TRBV5-1|NA|TRBJ2-5
CASSTNPGGQETQYF
TGCGCCAGCAGCACCAACCCAGGGGGCCAAGAGACCCAGTACTTC